The present T cell receptor (beta chain) was sequenced within a study of T cells in Graves' hyperthyroidism and ophthalmopathy. This clonotype was detected many times. CDR3 length equals 14 residues. Trimming stripped 7 bases from V and 6 bases from J, with 19 bases between. CDR1 SGHTA and CDR2 FQGNSA come from the germline V gene. Amplified regions were TCR beta CDR3 sequences from RNA transcripts. The HTBI primer set drove a first-round RT-PCR of the TCR CDR3. One entry per CDR3 protein, called by TCRdb with MiXCR from the multiplex PCR reads. Of about half a million distinct CDR3 sequences listed, less than 20% were seen once; the top ten hold around 50%.

This clonotype was sampled from a middle-aged man with Graves' ophthalmopathy. Sequencing used blood. This chain joins TRBV7-2 and TRBJ2-7, with D possibly TRBD2 on 6 matching bases. Written as DNA, the CDR3 is TGTGCCAGCACCCAGCCATGGAGGGTTTCCGAGCAGTACTTC. Its translation: CASTQPWRVSEQYF.